This TCR beta chain was found in a study of blood T cells in healthy people across ages. V lost 4 bases and J lost 2, with 19 bases in between. Germline loops: CDR1 LGHNA, CDR2 YSLEER. The CDR3 is 17 amino acids. Study observations and caveats: Measured against age, TCR beta diversity per million T cells decreased in a roughly linear manner.

A second roughly 7 to 12 cycle PCR used barcoded and J-beta primers. TCRdb redid the calling of the 5' RACE reads with MiXCR, one entry per CDR3 protein. The sample has over 1.5 million distinct CDR3 sequences, about 50% seen once. This clonotype was counted once. As yet, its antigen is unknown. The gene calls are TRBV4-3 and TRBJ2-3, with D possibly called TRBD1 or TRBD2 (6 bases each). What was sequenced was blood. This TCR came from a woman aged 40 to 50 in good health. In nucleotides, the CDR3 is TGCGCCAGCAGCCCACAAGTAAGGGGGGCGTTCACAGATACGCAGTATTTT. The encoded protein is CASSPQVRGAFTDTQYF.